The source of this T cell receptor beta chain is a study of OX40 agonist ivuxolimab in advanced cancers. About the research overall: Intravenous ivuxolimab at 0.01 to 10 mg/kg was given to patients every 2 weeks.

The CDR3 sequence is 14 residues long. Looked up from germline, CDR1 is LGHNA and CDR2 is YSLEER. Trimming shortened V by 1 base and J by 6 bases, and 10 bases separated the two germline ends. Assay: immunoSEQ multiplex PCR; the TCRdb copy retains only in-frame clones and omits some. The table includes about 69,000 clones, approximately 92% detected once. The input for sequencing was CD4+ or CD8+ T cells sorted from blood, taken in a trial of the OX40 agonist ivuxolimab. V gene TRBV4-3 combines with J gene TRBJ1-5; TRBD1 might be the D (6 bases). The receptor was isolated from an adult with an advanced solid tumor such as melanoma, head and neck, liver or kidney cancer. The CDR3: CASSQGQGIQPQHF. As DNA, the CDR3 is TGCGCCAGCAGCCAAGGGCAGGGGATTCAGCCCCAGCATTTT.